This passage covers 28 T cell receptor beta chains from one sample sequenced in a study of CD8 T cells in Susac syndrome. Reverse transcription used about 0.45 to 1 ug RNA and random hexamers. TCRdb re-derived calls from the immunoSEQ multiplex PCR reads in MiXCR, one entry per CDR3 protein. In the table there are over 100,000 distinct CDR3 sequences, about 95% of which are singletons. The sequencing input was CD4+ T cells from PBMCs. These TCRs come from a human donor in good health.

The table lists this clonotype with a few counts. This rearrangement joins TRBV6-1 to TRBJ2-7; 8 bases are a match to TRBD1. This CDR3 spans 12 amino acids. Germline V lookup: CDR1 MNHNS, CDR2 SASEGT. Trimming removed 5 bases from V and 3 bases from J; junction bases left unmatched: 0. CDR3 nucleotide sequence: TGTGCCAGCAGTACAGGGGGCTACGAGCAGTACTTC. Its protein product is CASSTGGYEQYF.

The rearrangement uses TRBV7-3 and TRBJ2-2; no clear D. V lost 5 bases, J lost 6 bases, and 10 bases lay in between. From germline, CDR1 is SGHTA and CDR2 FQGTGA. This CDR3 has 13 residues. CDR3 protein: CASSDTSSGELFF. CDR3 bases: TGTGCCAGCAGCGACACTTCCTCCGGGGAGCTGTTTTTT.

This sequence joins TRBV6-2 or TRBV6-3 and TRBJ2-2; the match to TRBD1 covers 11 bases. This CDR3 is 18 amino acids long. Germline V gives CDR1 MNHEY, CDR2 SVGEGT. V lost 3 bases and J lost 2; bases outside the gene matches: 8. CDR3 nucleotide sequence: TGTGCCAGCAGTTATCGCGTTCGGACAGGGGGCAACACCGGGGAGCTGTTTTTT. It translates to CASSYRVRTGGNTGELFF.

V is TRBV23-1 and J is TRBJ2-1; 13 bases agree with TRBD2. TRBV23-1 carries the ORF label, with uncertain function. The CDR3 spans 24 residues. Germline trimming cut 3 bases from V and 2 bases from J; bases unmatched to any gene: 25. The CDR3 is CASSHFANLTSGRKPPGPYNEQFF. CDR3 sequence (DNA): TGCGCCAGCAGTCATTTCGCCAATTTGACTAGCGGGAGGAAACCCCCAGGTCCCTACAATGAGCAGTTCTTC.

This chain joins TRBV2 and TRBJ2-5; 11 nucleotides line up with TRBD2. CDR1 is SNHLY, CDR2 FYNNEI, per germline. CDR3 length: 15 residues. The trim removed 2 bases at V and 5 bases at J, leaving 4 bases unmatched. Written as DNA, the CDR3 is TGTGCCAGCAGTGAATCGCTAGCGGGGGGTGAGACCCAGTACTTC. This encodes CASSESLAGGETQYF.

On this clonotype itself: At one of its ends the junction is not consistent with the germline gene, which may arise from a read error. The chain has TRBV19 and TRBJ1-1; 8 bases map to TRBD1. The CDR3 sequence is 15 residues long. Germline assignment: CDR1 LNHDA and CDR2 SQIVND (reference sequence). DNA for the CDR3: TGTGCCAGTAGTCAACGGACAGGGTGGAACGCTGAAGCTTTCTTT. Translating gives CASSQRTGWNAEAFF.

This chain joins TRBV28 and TRBJ1-5, with 7 bases aligning to TRBD1. The germline V gene encodes CDR1 MDHEN and CDR2 SYDVKM. This CDR3 contains 14 residues. J was trimmed by 7 bases and V by 3 bases; bases with no gene match: 6. DNA for the CDR3: TGTGCCAGCAGTTTCGACAGGGAAATCCAGCCCCAGCATTTT. This codes for CASSFDREIQPQHF.

The rearrangement links TRBV28 to TRBJ2-1, with a possible D match to TRBD2 (6 bases). CDR1 and CDR2 (germline): MDHEN, SYDVKM. V lost 0 bases to trimming and J lost 6 bases, with 33 bases between them. This CDR3 has 22 amino acids. The CDR3 sequence is CASSLWGTSRDPTRSSVNEQFF. The CDR3 nucleotides read TGTGCCAGCAGTTTATGGGGAACCTCTAGGGATCCGACTAGGTCATCCGTCAATGAGCAGTTCTTC.

The count of this clonotype is one. This chain uses TRBV7-2 with TRBJ2-7, with 10 bases lining up with TRBD2. Germline V lookup: CDR1 SGHTA, CDR2 FQGNSA. This CDR3 contains 16 residues. The trim removed 5 bases at V and 2 bases at J, leaving 9 bases unmatched. The CDR3 DNA reads as TGTGCCAGCAGCCTTCAGCGGGGGGGCTCCCCCTACGAGCAGTACTTC. Translated, it gives CASSLQRGGSPYEQYF.

V and J are TRBV4-3 and TRBJ2-5; possibly TRBD1 or TRBD2 for D (5 bases each). With 0 bases removed from V and 2 bases from J, the gap between germline ends came to 13 bases. CDR1 is LGHNA, CDR2 YSLEER, per germline. There are 16 residues in the CDR3. Here the CDR3 DNA reads TGCGCCAGCAGCCAAGACGGGCGGGCAGGGCAAGAGACCCAGTACTTC. Translating it yields CASSQDGRAGQETQYF.

The chain links TRBV7-3 to TRBJ2-5, with 8 nucleotides matching TRBD1. This CDR3 has 18 residues. V dropped 2 bases and J dropped 1; count of bases not matched to a gene: 12. Germline V gives CDR1 SGHTA, CDR2 FQGTGA. The CDR3 loop is CASSLVGPGTGGQETQYF. CDR3 in DNA: TGTGCCAGCAGCTTAGTGGGTCCCGGGACAGGCGGCCAAGAGACCCAGTACTTC.

The chain has TRBV28 and TRBJ2-7; 9 nucleotides line up with TRBD1. The germline V gene encodes CDR1 MDHEN and CDR2 SYDVKM. The CDR3 has 17 residues. V gave up 2 bases and J gave up 2 bases; unmatched junction bases: 10. The CDR3 here is CASSLGGQGRRAYEQYF. DNA for the CDR3: TGTGCCAGCAGTTTAGGGGGACAGGGAAGGAGGGCCTACGAGCAGTACTTC.

V and J are TRBV29-1 and TRBJ2-1, with D possibly being TRBD2 (5 bases). V was pared by 5 bases and J by 6 bases, with 17 bases between. The CDR3 extends over 14 amino acids. Germline CDR1 and CDR2: SQVTM and ANQGSEA. CDR3 amino acids: CSVHLRPSSNEQFF. CDR3 nucleotides: TGCAGCGTTCATCTCAGGCCTAGCAGCAATGAGCAGTTCTTC.

The gene calls are TRBV4-2 and TRBJ1-3; D gene ambiguous. The CDR3 is 16 residues long. The germline V and J ends were trimmed by 0 bases and 0 bases, with 9 bases remaining between them. Per germline, CDR1 LGHNA and CDR2 YNFKEQ. CDR3 in amino acids: CASSQDPISSGNTIYF. In DNA form, the CDR3 reads TGTGCCAGCAGCCAAGATCCCATAAGCTCTGGAAACACCATATATTTT.

The V and J genes are TRBV18 and TRBJ1-1; D gene ambiguous. This CDR3 contains 14 residues. Germline V gives CDR1 KGHSH, CDR2 LQKENI. With 3 bases removed from V and 2 bases from J, the gap between germline ends came to 10 bases. The CDR3 nucleotides read TGTGCCAGCTCACCGTCTAGCCGAAACACTGAAGCTTTCTTT. It yields the protein CASSPSSRNTEAFF.

This clonotype was counted once. The chain couples TRBV12-3 or TRBV12-4 to TRBJ1-2; the D is unclear. The CDR3 is made up of 12 amino acids. V gave up 2 bases and J gave up 3 bases, with 4 bases separating them. The CDR3 spells CASSLLDYGYTF. The DNA for the CDR3 is TGTGCCAGCAGTTTATTGGACTATGGCTACACCTTC.

This chain joins TRBV2 and TRBJ2-5, with 10 nucleotides matching TRBD2. Trimming cost V 6 bases and J 1 base; bases outside gene matches: 5. This CDR3 comprises 15 residues. The germline CDR1 and CDR2 sequences are SNHLY and FYNNEI. CDR3 nucleotides: TGTGCCAGCAGGGTAGCGGGGGGCCCCCAAGAGACCCAGTACTTC. Encoded protein: CASRVAGGPQETQYF.

The rearrangement joins TRBV25-1 to TRBJ1-5, with D tentatively TRBD1 (5 bases). The V gene's germline CDR1 is MGHDK and CDR2 SYGVNS. The CDR3 is 13 residues long. The germline V and J ends were trimmed by 4 bases and 8 bases, with 12 bases remaining between them. This chain's CDR3 is CASSAKSGEPQHF. DNA of the CDR3: TGTGCCAGCAGTGCAAAGTCGGGGGAGCCCCAGCATTTT.

This chain connects TRBV6-6 to TRBJ2-5, with a tentative D call TRBD1 (6 bases). Trimming cost V 6 bases and J 1 base, with 12 bases left between them. The CDR3 extends over 14 amino acids. CDR1 and CDR2 from the germline V gene are MNHNY and SVGAGI (reference sequence). The CDR3 DNA is TGTGCCAGCAGAGCCGGGACACGCCAAGAGACCCAGTACTTC. The encoded protein is CASRAGTRQETQYF.

The V and J genes are TRBV5-6 and TRBJ1-2, with a possible D match to TRBD1 (5 bases). CDR1 SGHDT and CDR2 YYEEEE come from the germline V gene. This CDR3 contains 14 residues. V was trimmed by 1 base and J by 4 bases, leaving 11 bases between them. For the CDR3, the DNA is TGTGCCAGCAGCTTGCCCGGGACCGGCTATGGCTACACCTTC. Amino acid sequence: CASSLPGTGYGYTF.

This chain joins TRBV29-1 and TRBJ2-1, with TRBD2 identical over 14 bases. Germline CDR1 and CDR2: SQVTM and ANQGSEA. V shed 3 bases, J shed 2 bases, and the junction held 3 bases outside the gene matches. The CDR3 totals 16 residues. CDR3 loop: CSVDGTSGSPYNEQFF. The CDR3 DNA follows: TGCAGCGTTGACGGGACTAGCGGGAGCCCCTACAATGAGCAGTTCTTC.

The V and J genes are TRBV2 and TRBJ2-5; a weak D match, TRBD2 (5 bases). V lost 4 bases and J 3 bases, leaving 9 bases between the germline ends. Germline CDR1 reads SNHLY; CDR2 reads FYNNEI. This CDR3 comprises 13 residues. The CDR3 region is CASSVRAEETQYF. In DNA, the CDR3 is TGTGCCAGCAGTGTTAGAGCGGAAGAGACCCAGTACTTC.

The chain joins TRBV23-1 to TRBJ2-1, with D uncertain. TRBV23-1 qualifies as an ORF whose function is uncertain. This CDR3 comprises 15 residues. V was pared by 6 bases and J by 3 bases, with 15 bases between. In DNA, the CDR3 is TGCGCCAGCAGACGAGTTCTTGGGCTCTACAATGAGCAGTTCTTC. This gives the protein CASRRVLGLYNEQFF.

V gene TRBV19 combines with J gene TRBJ2-1; D may match TRBD1 or TRBD2 (5 bases each). V was trimmed by 5 bases and J by 7 bases, leaving 15 bases between them. The V gene's germline CDR1 is LNHDA and CDR2 SQIVND (reference sequence). The CDR3 totals 14 residues. CDR3 sequence (DNA): TGTGCCAGTAGTTGGGGACGGGGTTGGAATGAGCAGTTCTTC. Encoded protein: CASSWGRGWNEQFF. Full variable domain (outside the CDR3, taken from reference TRBV19 and TRBJ2-1): DGGITQSPKYLFRKEGQNVTLSCEQNLNHDAMYWYRQDPGQGLRLIYYSQIVNDFQKGDIAEGYSVSREKKESFPLTVTSAQKNPTAFYLCASSWGRGWNEQFFGPGTRLTVL.

This sequence joins TRBV29-1 and TRBJ1-1; unclear D gene. V was shortened by 5 bases and J by 3 bases, with 10 bases between the two germline ends. Germline-derived CDR1 and CDR2 are SQVTM and ANQGSEA. This CDR3 is built from 12 residues. The CDR3 here is CSVIRADTEAFF. The CDR3 DNA reads TGCAGCGTTATTAGGGCCGACACTGAAGCTTTCTTT.

The rearrangement uses TRBV20-1 and TRBJ1-5; 7 bases are a match to TRBD1. J lost 0 bases, V lost 4 bases, and 12 bases had no gene match. This CDR3 region has 17 residues. Germline-derived CDR1 and CDR2 are DFQATT and SNEGSKA (reference sequence). The CDR3 region is CSATRRTGPDSNQPQHF. The CDR3 DNA sequence: TGCAGTGCTACCAGACGGACAGGACCGGATAGCAATCAGCCCCAGCATTTT.

The chain employs TRBV20-1 and TRBJ2-6; TRBD2 agrees at 8 bases. The CDR3 covers 14 residues. V trimming: 6 bases; J trimming: 4 bases; junction bases outside the gene matches: 5. The V gene's germline CDR1 is DFQATT and CDR2 SNEGSKA (reference sequence). The CDR3 DNA sequence: TGCAGTGCGGACGGGGGGGCCGGGGCCAACGTCCTGACTTTC. Its protein product is CSADGGAGANVLTF.

The chain uses TRBV3-1 and TRBJ1-1; D might be TRBD1 (5 bases). The CDR3 contains 15 residues. V lost 2 bases and J 4 bases, leaving 14 bases between the germline ends. Germline CDR1 and CDR2: LGHDT and YNNKEL (reference sequence). The CDR3 DNA is TGTGCCAGCAGCCAAACGGCGGGGGGTACCACTGAAGCTTTCTTT. Its translation is CASSQTAGGTTEAFF.